The entry below describes one T cell receptor beta chain. No antigen is known for it. This entry is derived from a study of a mutant IDH1 vaccine in newly diagnosed glioma. About the study: Treated patients had a mean age of 40.4 years and a roughly 60% male, 37.5% female split. Study findings and constraints: Apparently unrelated to pseudoprogression were changes in the top peripheral T cell clonotypes.

The CDR3 runs to 10 residues. Per the germline V gene, CDR1 is LNHDA and CDR2 is SQIVND (reference sequence). V was clipped by 7 bases and J by 5 bases, with 3 bases between them. Time point: week 5, during vaccination. Vaccine doses each comprised 300 ug of mutant IDH1 20-mer peptide, with topical imiquimod. Repertoires were generated with immunoSEQ multiplex PCR, while TCRdb's copy carries only in-frame clones and drops some. The table has 50,000 or so clones, roughly 80% seen once. This chain connects TRBV19 to TRBJ1-5; no reliable D call. The sequenced sample was PBMCs, obtained from a glioma patient whose treatment included an IDH1 peptide vaccine. The clonotype comes from a woman aged 50 to 60 with glioma. The CDR3 is CASNYQPQHF. CDR3 bases: TGTGCCAGTAATTATCAGCCCCAGCATTTT. The whole variable domain, filled in from reference TRBV19 and TRBJ1-5, reads DGGITQSPKYLFRKEGQNVTLSCEQNLNHDAMYWYRQDPGQGLRLIYYSQIVNDFQKGDIAEGYSVSREKKESFPLTVTSAQKNPTAFYLCASNYQPQHFGDGTRLSIL.